This TCR beta chain stems from a study of blood T cell repertoires in COVID-19. Data came from immunoSEQ multiplex PCR; TCRdb stores just in-frame clones and leaves some out. The repertoire has approximately 200,000 clones, 85% of them found once; the top ten carry about 1%. The CDR3 extends over 16 amino acids. Germline CDR1 and CDR2: SEHNR and FQNEAQ (reference sequence). V was clipped by 5 bases and J by 3 bases; unmatched bases: 7. The sample consisted of peripheral blood. This TCR was recovered from a man aged 40-49 years with acute or convalescent COVID-19. The chain combines TRBV7-9 with TRBJ2-7; 13 bases line up with TRBD2. CDR3 DNA sequence: TGTGCCAGCAGCCTAGGACTAGCGGGGGCCAACTACGAGCAGTACTTC. Amino acids: CASSLGLAGANYEQYF.